Below are 28 T cell receptor beta chains sequenced from a single sample in a study of blood T cell repertoires in COVID-19. Assay used: immunoSEQ multiplex PCR; TCRdb lists only in-frame clones, some missing. The sample consists of 120,000 to 150,000 clones, roughly four fifths of them appearing once. Sequencing used peripheral blood. Receptors were obtained from a woman of 80 years or more with acute or convalescent COVID-19.

This chain joins TRBV2 and TRBJ1-2, with 12 bases that match TRBD1. There are 17 residues in the CDR3. CDR1 is SNHLY and CDR2 is FYNNEI in the germline V gene. Trimming at V came to 9 bases and at J to 7 bases, leaving 18 bases not matched to a gene. CDR3 sequence: CASSYRDRGPLMVGYTF. CDR3 bases: TGTGCCAGTAGCTACCGGGACAGGGGGCCCCTAATGGTTGGCTACACCTTC.

The rearrangement uses TRBV28 and TRBJ2-7; D gene ambiguous. This CDR3 comprises 13 residues. Trimming took 6 bases from V and 3 from J, leaving 12 bases between them. Germline V lookup: CDR1 MDHEN, CDR2 SYDVKM. The CDR3 DNA reads as TGTGCCAGCAGACGGAGCTTAGTCTACGAGCAGTACTTC. Amino acid sequence: CASRRSLVYEQYF.

This clone was picked up a small number of times. The CDR3 loop is CASSQLSGGADEQFF. The CDR3 nucleotides read TGTGCCAGCAGCCAACTTAGCGGGGGGGCCGATGAGCAGTTCTTC. The chain carries TRBV28 and TRBJ2-1; 11 nucleotides align to TRBD2. Trimming removed 6 bases from V and 8 bases from J; junction bases left unmatched: 9. This CDR3 contains 15 residues. The germline V gene encodes CDR1 MDHEN and CDR2 SYDVKM. Full variable domain (outside the CDR3, taken from reference TRBV28 and TRBJ2-1): DVKVTQSSRYLVKRTGEKVFLECVQDMDHENMFWYRQDPGLGLRLIYFSYDVKMKEKGDIPEGYSVSREKKERFSLILESASTNQTSMYLCASSQLSGGADEQFFGPGTRLTVL.

The rearrangement joins TRBV6-5 to TRBJ2-7, with D possibly being TRBD1 (6 bases). The CDR3 is made up of 16 amino acids. Germline CDR1 MNHEY, CDR2 SVGAGI. V was shortened by 2 bases and J by 2 bases, with 16 bases between the two germline ends. In nucleotides, the CDR3 is TGTGCCAGCAGTTACGACGCGGCAGGGGCGGCCTACGAGCAGTACTTC. Translation: CASSYDAAGAAYEQYF.

The chain recombines TRBV27 with TRBJ1-2, with 12 bases identical to TRBD1. This CDR3 comprises 14 residues. From germline, CDR1 is MNHEY and CDR2 SMNVEV (reference sequence). The ends lost 6 bases at V and 7 bases at J; junction bases unmatched: 6. CDR3 DNA: TGTGCCAGCAGCAGGGACAGGGGGCAGGGTGGCTACACCTTC. The encoded protein is CASSRDRGQGGYTF.

The rearrangement links TRBV10-1 to TRBJ2-1, with TRBD2 identical over 11 bases. This CDR3 comprises 13 residues. The germline V gene encodes CDR1 WNHNN and CDR2 SYGVQD (reference sequence). The V and J ends lost 10 bases and 12 bases, in that order; junction bases with no gene match: 11. The CDR3 DNA is TGCGCCAACCCGGGGCTAGCGGGAGGCGCGCAGTTCTTC. This sequence encodes CANPGLAGGAQFF.

This sequence joins TRBV10-3 and TRBJ1-5, with D uncertain. CDR3 length equals 14 residues. The V gene's germline CDR1 is ENHRY and CDR2 SYGVKD. V dropped 8 bases and J dropped 5 bases, with 16 bases sitting between them. CDR3 sequence (DNA): TGTGCCATCCGCGGGAGGCTGTGGCATCAGCCCCAGCATTTT. It translates to CAIRGRLWHQPQHF.

The chain joins TRBV7-8 to TRBJ1-4; 9 bases align to TRBD1. CDR3 length: 16 amino acids. Germline V gene lookup returns CDR1 SGHVS and CDR2 FQNEAQ. Losses at the gene ends were 0 bases for V and 5 bases for J; bases not matched to a gene: 4. The CDR3 DNA follows: TGTGCCAGCAGCTTAGCGCGCGGGACAGGGAATGAAAAACTGTTTTTT. It is translated as CASSLARGTGNEKLFF. Complete variable domain (other parts from reference TRBV7-8 and TRBJ1-4): GAGVSQSPRYKVAKRGQDVALRCDPISGHVSLFWYQQALGQGPEFLTYFQNEAQLDKSGLPSDRFFAERPEGSVSTLKIQRTQQEDSAVYLCASSLARGTGNEKLFFGSGTQLSVL.

This clone was seen only a few times. The chain uses TRBV7-9 and TRBJ2-5; D is unresolved. Trimming cost V 1 base and J 2 bases, with 8 bases left between them. Germline CDR1 SEHNR, CDR2 FQNEAQ (reference sequence). The CDR3 loop spans 14 amino acids. The DNA for the CDR3 is TGTGCCAGCAGCTTAGGACTTTTACAAGAGACCCAGTACTTC. Protein: CASSLGLLQETQYF.

The DNA for the CDR3 is TGTGCCAGCAGTCCCACAGGGGGCCGGGAGACCCAGTACTTC. Translated: CASSPTGGRETQYF. V and J are TRBV28 and TRBJ2-5, with 9 bases aligning to TRBD1. There are 14 residues in the CDR3. The J segment lost 5 bases and the V segment lost 5 bases, leaving 6 bases of the junction unmatched. Germline CDR1 MDHEN, CDR2 SYDVKM.

This rearrangement joins TRBV7-8 to TRBJ1-3; D is unclear. V lost 4 bases to trimming and J lost 3 bases, with 13 bases between them. In germline, CDR1 is SGHVS, CDR2 FQNEAQ. CDR3 length: 15 amino acids. CDR3 coding DNA: TGTGCCAGCAGCTCCCGGGAAGGCATTGGAAACACCATATATTTT. Amino acids: CASSSREGIGNTIYF.

V usage is TRBV19 and J usage is TRBJ2-5, with D perhaps TRBD1 (6 bases). Trimming pared 5 bases from V and 4 bases from J, leaving 26 bases between. CDR1 LNHDA and CDR2 SQIVND come from the germline V gene (reference sequence). This CDR3 is built from 18 residues. As DNA, the CDR3 is TGTGCCAGTAGTCTGACAGGTTCCGGCCTCGATTCTCGAGAGACCCAGTACTTC. Amino acids: CASSLTGSGLDSRETQYF.

The chain is built from TRBV2 and TRBJ1-2; 8 nucleotides align to TRBD1. V trimming: 3 bases; J trimming: 2 bases; junction bases outside the gene matches: 2. This CDR3 is 14 amino acids long. The germline V gene encodes CDR1 SNHLY and CDR2 FYNNEI. CDR3 sequence (DNA): TGTGCCAGCAGTGAGGACAGGGCGAACTATGGCTACACCTTC. Its protein product is CASSEDRANYGYTF. Filled out from reference TRBV2 and TRBJ1-2, the complete variable domain reads EPEVTQTPSHQVTQMGQEVILRCVPISNHLYFYWYRQILGQKVEFLVSFYNNEISEKSEIFDDQFSVERPDGSNFTLKIRSTKLEDSAMYFCASSEDRANYGYTFGSGTRLTVV.

The J gene is TRBJ1-2, the V gene TRBV30; D gene uncertain. The CDR3 consists of 11 residues. The germline V gene encodes CDR1 GTSNPN and CDR2 SVGIG (reference sequence). The CDR3 sequence: CQSQFNYGYTF. CDR3 DNA: TGTCAGTCTCAGTTTAACTATGGCTACACCTTC.

The gene calls are TRBV3-1 (or the pseudogene TRBV3-2) and TRBJ1-4; tentative D call: TRBD1 (5 bases). This CDR3 spans 15 amino acids. Germline V lookup: CDR1 LGHDT, CDR2 YNNKEL (reference sequence). Deletions cut 0 bases from V and 7 bases from J, with 12 bases between. Written as DNA, the CDR3 is TGTGCCAGCAGCCAAGACGGTCCGGGGGGTGAAAAACTGTTTTTT. This encodes CASSQDGPGGEKLFF.

The chain recombines TRBV2 with TRBJ1-6; TRBD1 might be the D (5 bases). The germline V gene encodes CDR1 SNHLY and CDR2 FYNNEI. There are 14 residues in the CDR3. Trimming removed 6 bases from V and 7 bases from J, with 13 bases in between. CDR3 residues: CASSSGLGNSPLHF. The CDR3 DNA follows: TGTGCCAGCAGCTCGGGACTGGGGAATTCACCCCTCCACTTT.

The chain carries TRBV2 and TRBJ1-4, with TRBD1 as a possible D gene (5 bases). Trimming shortened V by 2 bases and J by 7 bases, and 8 bases separated the two germline ends. The CDR3 sequence is 13 residues long. Germline lookup yields CDR1 SNHLY and CDR2 FYNNEI. CDR3 in amino acids: CASSEHRTEKLFF. The DNA of the CDR3 is TGTGCCAGCAGTGAACACAGGACTGAAAAACTGTTTTTT.

In regard to this clone: Compared with germline, one end of the junction differs, possibly owing to a read error. The V and J genes are TRBV6-1 and TRBJ1-1; D unclear. Germline CDR1 is MNHNS and CDR2 is SASEGT. This CDR3 contains 15 residues. Here the CDR3 DNA reads TGTGCCAGTAGTGAACAGAGGTCGATGAACACTGAAGCTTTCTTT. Encoded protein: CASSEQRSMNTEAFF.

V usage is TRBV5-1 and J usage is TRBJ2-2; D perhaps matches TRBD2 (5 bases). Trimming removed 0 bases from V and 1 base from J, with 13 bases in between. This CDR3 region has 17 residues. Germline values: CDR1 SGHRS, CDR2 YFSETQ. The CDR3 reads CASSLALAGRNTGELFF. CDR3 in DNA: TGCGCCAGCAGCTTGGCCTTGGCGGGTAGGAACACCGGGGAGCTGTTTTTT.

V usage is TRBV28 and J usage is TRBJ1-1; D not certain. V was cut by 8 bases and J by 7 bases, with 20 bases left in between. CDR1 MDHEN and CDR2 SYDVKM come from the germline V gene. This CDR3 contains 14 residues. CDR3 bases: TGTGCCAGCCTTACGGGTACTGAAAGAGATGAAGCTTTCTTT. Translating it yields CASLTGTERDEAFF.

The DNA for the CDR3 is TGTGCCACTGGACAGGGTAGGGAGACCCAGTACTTC. Protein: CATGQGRETQYF. This sequence joins TRBV2 and TRBJ2-5, with 8 bases identical to TRBD1. The CDR3 is 12 amino acids. J lost 5 bases, V lost 10 bases, and 6 bases had no gene match. Germline V gene data show CDR1 as SNHLY and CDR2 as FYNNEI.

This clone is a singleton in its sample. The gene calls are TRBV9 and TRBJ1-1; 7 positions agree with TRBD1. The CDR3 covers 16 residues. Germline V gene data show CDR1 as SGDLS and CDR2 as YYNGEE. After removal of 0 bases from V and 0 bases from J, the junction contained 5 bases not matched to a gene. In DNA, the CDR3 is TGTGCCAGCAGCGTAGGACCGACAGGGTTGAACACTGAAGCTTTCTTT. Translated: CASSVGPTGLNTEAFF. The full variable domain, with the rest looked up from reference TRBV9 and TRBJ1-1, is DSGVTQTPKHLITATGQRVTLRCSPRSGDLSVYWYQQSLDQGLQFLIQYYNGEERAKGNILERFSAQQFPDLHSELNLSSLELGDSALYFCASSVGPTGLNTEAFFGQGTRLTVV.

The V and J genes are TRBV10-3 and TRBJ2-7; TRBD1 matches at 9 bases. Germline V gene sequence: CDR1 ENHRY, CDR2 SYGVKD. This CDR3 region has 13 residues. V lost 4 bases to trimming and J lost 3 bases; unmatched junction nucleotides: 1. The DNA for the CDR3 is TGTGCCATCAGTGCGGGACAGGGCTACGAGCAGTACTTC. Its translation is CAISAGQGYEQYF.

The chain links TRBV5-5 to TRBJ1-4, with TRBD1 identical over 8 bases. V shed 5 bases, J shed 5 bases, and the junction held 5 bases outside the gene matches. This CDR3 region has 14 residues. Germline CDR1 is SGHKS and CDR2 is YYEKEE (reference sequence). CDR3 sequence reads: CASSTGTGNEKLFF. The CDR3 DNA follows: TGTGCCAGCAGTACCGGGACAGGCAATGAAAAACTGTTTTTT.

The chain links TRBV28 to TRBJ1-4, with 8 bases that match TRBD1. CDR3 length: 14 residues. V was pared by 3 bases and J by 8 bases, with 5 bases of the junction left unmatched. Germline values: CDR1 MDHEN, CDR2 SYDVKM. CDR3 coding DNA: TGTGCCAGCAGTTTTAGGGGACAGGCAGAAAAACTGTTTTTT. It encodes CASSFRGQAEKLFF.

The chain links TRBV24-1 to TRBJ2-7, with D possibly TRBD1 on 6 matching bases. The CDR3 extends over 13 amino acids. With 9 bases removed from V and 1 base from J, the gap between germline ends came to 12 bases. Germline CDR1 is KGHDR and CDR2 is SFDVKD. The CDR3 DNA is TGTGCCACCCAGGGGACATCTTCCTACGAGCAGTACTTC. Its translation is CATQGTSSYEQYF.

The chain has TRBV7-7 and TRBJ2-1, with 9 bases identical to TRBD1. CDR1 SSHAT and CDR2 FNYEAQ come from the germline V gene (reference sequence). After removal of 5 bases from V and 5 bases from J, the junction contained 7 bases not matched to a gene. The CDR3 totals 15 residues. CDR3 DNA: TGTGCCAGCAGCGGTCGACAGGGGGTACACAATGAGCAGTTCTTC. The encoded protein is CASSGRQGVHNEQFF.

The chain joins TRBV5-1 to TRBJ2-7; TRBD2 aligns across 9 bases. V lost 3 bases, J lost 6 bases, and 10 bases stayed unmatched. The CDR3 runs 15 residues. Germline V gene data show CDR1 as SGHRS and CDR2 as YFSETQ. CDR3: CASSSGAGGNTEQYF. The CDR3 nucleotides are TGCGCCAGCAGCTCCGGAGCGGGAGGAAACACCGAGCAGTACTTC.